A selection of T cell receptor beta chains follows, all from one sample in a study of blood T cell repertoires in COVID-19. Produced via immunoSEQ multiplex PCR; TCRdb's table is partial and in-frame only. The sample shows some 14,000 clones, nearly 90% of them seen only once. Sequenced material: peripheral blood. The receptor source for this set is a human donor in a cohort sampled during active COVID-19. Each CDR3 is given with its conserved first and last residue. D genes are given only for firm matches. Clone size is stated in some rows and not others, as once, few, many or a class when expanded.

>-|TRBV6-5|TRBJ1-2|few
TGTGCCAGCAGGGACATTGGACTATATGGCTACACCTTC
CASRDIGLYGYTF
>TRBD1|TRBV11-3|TRBJ2-7|-
TGTGCCAGCAGCAACCGGGACAGGCACTACGAGCAGTACTTC
CASSNRDRHYEQYF
>-|TRBV18|TRBJ2-3|-
TGTGCCAGCCGACAGTCTTCTGGCACAGATACGCAGTATTTT
CASRQSSGTDTQYF
>-|TRBV6-5|TRBJ1-2|-
TGTGCCAGCAGTTTGACCGGGAGTATCAGCTACACCTTC
CASSLTGSISYTF
>-|TRBV3-1/TRBV3-2|TRBJ2-3|once
TGTGCCAGCAGCCAGTCGGGGGGCACAGATACGCAGTATTTT
CASSQSGGTDTQYF
>-|TRBV18|TRBJ2-7|-
TGTGCCAGCTCACCGACCCGGGACACCTACGAGCAGTACTTC
CASSPTRDTYEQYF
>-|TRBV5-4|TRBJ1-2|-
TGTGCCAGCAGCCGACGGGATCAGCTGTTCTATGGCTACACCTTC
CASSRRDQLFYGYTF
>TRBD1|TRBV7-6|TRBJ2-7|-
TGTGCCAGCAGCCGGACGACAGGGATCGACGAGCAGTACTTC
CASSRTTGIDEQYF
>-|TRBV30|TRBJ1-4|-
TGTGCCTGGAACAGGGAAGTTGAAAAACTGTTTTTT
CAWNREVEKLFF
>-|TRBV10-3|TRBJ1-2|-
TGTGCCATCAGTGCGCTGAACACCGGGGAGGATATAGGAAAGTATGGCTACACCTTC
CAISALNTGEDIGKYGYTF
>TRBD1|TRBV7-9|TRBJ2-1|-
TGTGCCTCACAGGGGGCAAGGGGTGAGCAGTTCTTC
CASQGARGEQFF
>-|TRBV6-1|TRBJ2-1|-
TGTGCCAGCAGTGAACTTCGGGGCGGGGCCGAGCAGTTCTTC
CASSELRGGAEQFF
>TRBD1|TRBV7-3|TRBJ2-2|-
TGTGCCAGCAGTCTAAGCGTCCGGGACAGGGGATGGGGGACCGGGGAGCTGTTTTTT
CASSLSVRDRGWGTGELFF
>-|TRBV2|TRBJ1-2|-
TGTGCCAGCAGTGAGTCAAGCGCCTATGGCTACACCTTC
CASSESSAYGYTF
>TRBD2|TRBV7-2|TRBJ2-5|-
TGTGCCAGCAGCTTAGCGGCTAGCGGGGGGGTGGAGACCCAGTACTTC
CASSLAASGGVETQYF
>TRBD1|TRBV13|TRBJ1-2|-
TGTGCCAGCAGCTCCACAGGACAGGGGGCAGGCTATGGCTACACCTTC
CASSSTGQGAGYGYTF
>-|TRBV2|TRBJ2-4|few
TGTGCCAGCAGTCCCGACCCTCCGGGAGCCAAAAACATTCAGTACTTC
CASSPDPPGAKNIQYF
>TRBD2|TRBV12-5|TRBJ2-2|-
TGTGCTAGTGGTCCCCGGGGGGAGATCACCGGGGAGCTGTTTTTT
CASGPRGEITGELFF
>-|TRBV10-3|TRBJ2-7|-
TGTGCCATCAGGAGGGACTCCTCCTACGAGCAGTACTTC
CAIRRDSSYEQYF
>-|TRBV18|TRBJ1-2|-
TGTGCCAGCTCACCGTACACCGACAGTGAAGGCTATGGCTACACCTTC
CASSPYTDSEGYGYTF
>-|TRBV19|TRBJ2-7|-
TGTGCCAGTAGTATCTCAGGGTTTGCCTACGAGCAGTACTTC
CASSISGFAYEQYF
>TRBD1|TRBV2|TRBJ1-1|-
TGTGCCAGCAGTGAAGACAGGGGCACTGAAGCTTTCTTT
CASSEDRGTEAFF
>-|TRBV10-3|TRBJ1-2|-
TGTGCCATCAGTGAGTCCAAGGGGAGGGGTGACTATGGCTACACCTTC
CAISESKGRGDYGYTF
>TRBD1|TRBV19|TRBJ2-7|few
TGTGCCAGTAGTGCCGTAGCCGCGACAGGGGGAAGGGAGCAGTACTTC
CASSAVAATGGREQYF
>TRBD2|TRBV30|TRBJ2-3|few
TGTGCCTGGAGCAGACTAGCAAGTGGGGATACGCAGTATTTT
CAWSRLASGDTQYF
>TRBD1|TRBV7-2|TRBJ1-2|-
TGTGCCAGCAGCTTACAGACAGGGAACTATGGCTACACCTTC
CASSLQTGNYGYTF
>-|TRBV2|TRBJ1-3|-
TGTGCCAGCAGTGAAGCCCCGTCTGGAAACACCATATATTTT
CASSEAPSGNTIYF
>TRBD1|TRBV19|TRBJ1-5|-
TGTGCCAGTAGCCGCACCAGGGGGAGCAATCAGCCCCAGCATTTT
CASSRTRGSNQPQHF
>TRBD2|TRBV4-1|TRBJ2-7|-
TGCGCCAGCAGCCCTAGGACTAGCGGGGGATCCTACGAGCAGTACTTC
CASSPRTSGGSYEQYF
>-|TRBV15|TRBJ2-2|once
TGTGCCACCAGCAGAGGGCAAAACACCGGGGAGCTGTTTTTT
CATSRGQNTGELFF
>-|TRBV18|TRBJ2-7|-
TGTGCCAGCTCAACCACTAGCTTCCACGAGCAGTACTTC
CASSTTSFHEQYF
>TRBD1|TRBV7-2|TRBJ2-7|once
TGTGCCAGCAGCGTGGGGACAGGGAAAGCCTACGAGCAGTACTTC
CASSVGTGKAYEQYF
>-|TRBV11-3|TRBJ2-5|-
TGTGCCAGCAGCCGTACTCTACAGGGACAAGAGACCCAGTACTTC
CASSRTLQGQETQYF
>TRBD1|TRBV15|TRBJ1-1|-
TGTGCCACCAGCCCCCGACAGGGCTTTATGAACACTGAAGCTTTCTTT
CATSPRQGFMNTEAFF
>-|TRBV19|TRBJ1-2|-
TGTGCCAGTAGTTGGGGGGGGCGCAACAGAGACTATGGCTACACCTTC
CASSWGGRNRDYGYTF
>TRBD2|TRBV11-2|TRBJ2-7|-
TGTGCCAGTGGACTAGCGGGGGGTAGCTCCTACGAGCAGTACTTC
CASGLAGGSSYEQYF
>-|TRBV11-1|TRBJ2-7|-
TGTGCCAGCAGCTACTACTCCTACGAGCAGTACTTC
CASSYYSYEQYF
>-|TRBV27|TRBJ2-2|-
TGTGCCAGCAGTATCCGGACAGACGGGGCCGGGGAGCTGTTTTTT
CASSIRTDGAGELFF
>-|TRBV15|TRBJ2-1|-
TGTGCCACCAGCAGACAGTACAATGAGCAGTTCTTC
CATSRQYNEQFF
>TRBD2|TRBV11-2|TRBJ2-1|-
TGTGCCAGCAGCTTAGTTGTAGCGGGGGTCTCCTACAATGAGCAGTTCTTC
CASSLVVAGVSYNEQFF
>-|TRBV4-1|TRBJ1-4|-
TGCGCCAGCAGCCAGGGCGGAGGGTCGAGGGAGGGTGAAAAACTGTTTTTT
CASSQGGGSREGEKLFF
>-|TRBV20-1|TRBJ1-1|-
TGCAGTGCTCAGGACACTGAAGCTTTCTTT
CSAQDTEAFF
>-|TRBV19|TRBJ1-2|once
TGTGCCAGTAGCGGTGGACGGGGACAAGGCTACACCTTC
CASSGGRGQGYTF